One and the same sample provided the 30 T cell receptor beta chains below, sequenced in a study of T cells in Graves' hyperthyroidism and ophthalmopathy. The TCR beta CDR3 regions underwent amplification using RNA transcripts as the source. TCR CDR3 underwent first-round RT-PCR with the HTBI primer set. TCRdb used MiXCR to reprocess the multiplex PCR reads, holding one entry per CDR3 protein. The sample carries about 380,000 distinct CDR3 sequences, approximately 15% recorded once. Sequencing input: blood. The source of these receptors is a woman aged 55-70 years with Graves' hyperthyroidism.

As for this clonotype: This may come from a read error, since a much larger clone is one base off. The V and J genes are TRBV7-2 and TRBJ1-2, with no clear D. The CDR3 consists of 16 residues. The germline CDR1 and CDR2 sequences are SGHTA and FQGNSA. CDR3 bases: TGTGCCAGCAGCTTATTGGCAGCTCCTGCTAACTATGGCTGCACCTTC. Amino acid sequence: CASSLLAAPANYGCTF.

This clonotype has at least ten counts. This sequence joins TRBV29-1 and TRBJ1-1; D may be TRBD1 (5 bases). Germline assignment: CDR1 SQVTM and CDR2 ANQGSEA. Trimming took 0 bases from V and 8 from J, leaving 13 bases between them. The CDR3 consists of 13 residues. The CDR3 loop is CSVEDLSRGEAFF. CDR3 DNA: TGCAGCGTTGAAGATCTGAGCCGGGGGGAAGCTTTCTTT.

In nucleotides, the CDR3 is TGTGCCAGTACCGACTCCACAGGACTGAGGACTGAAGCTTTCTTT. The encoded protein is CASTDSTGLRTEAFF. The rearrangement joins TRBV19 to TRBJ1-1; possibly TRBD1 for D (5 bases). Germline lookup yields CDR1 LNHDA and CDR2 SQIVND (reference sequence). CDR3 length: 15 amino acids. V shed 7 bases and J shed 5 bases, with 20 bases lying between them.

This clonotype was seen repeatedly, ten times or more. V gene TRBV11-2 combines with J gene TRBJ2-2; D uncertain. V lost 0 bases and J lost 5, with 1 base in between. The CDR3 totals 12 residues. Germline V lookup: CDR1 SGHAT, CDR2 FQNNGV. CDR3 amino acids: CASSLDTGELFF. In DNA, the CDR3 is TGTGCCAGCAGCTTAGATACCGGGGAGCTGTTTTTT.

There are many counts of this clonotype. The V call is TRBV3-1, the J call TRBJ2-3; D gene uncertain. The CDR3 spans 15 residues. The V end was cut by 3 bases, the J end by 0 bases, with 10 bases between. The V gene's germline CDR1 is LGHDT and CDR2 YNNKEL (reference sequence). The CDR3 DNA reads TGTGCCAGCAGCCACTGGCGGTCTAGCACAGATACGCAGTATTTT. This encodes CASSHWRSSTDTQYF.

This clonotype was picked up many times. This chain connects TRBV30 to TRBJ2-7; the match to TRBD1 covers 7 bases. The CDR3 runs 15 residues. Germline V gene data show CDR1 as GTSNPN and CDR2 as SVGIG (reference sequence). The J segment lost 0 bases and the V segment lost 4 bases, leaving 9 bases of the junction unmatched. As DNA, the CDR3 is TGTGCCTGGACCCCTGGGGACAGTTACTCCTACGAGCAGTACTTC. Protein: CAWTPGDSYSYEQYF.

This clonotype has ten or more counts. This chain joins TRBV19 and TRBJ2-5, with 8 nucleotides matching TRBD1. Trimming at V came to 5 bases and at J to 1 base, leaving 3 bases not matched to a gene. Germline lookup yields CDR1 LNHDA and CDR2 SQIVND (reference sequence). The CDR3 has 14 amino acids. The DNA of the CDR3 is TGTGCCAGTAGTGACACAGGGGGCCAAGAGACCCAGTACTTC. Translation gives CASSDTGGQETQYF.

This clonotype was picked up a small number of times. The chain recombines TRBV28 with TRBJ2-2; D unresolved. The CDR3 runs to 15 residues. Germline V gene sequence: CDR1 MDHEN, CDR2 SYDVKM. Trimming removed 2 bases at V and 0 bases at J, with 7 bases between. The CDR3 DNA is TGTGCCAGCAGTTTACCAGTGCCGAACACCGGGGAGCTGTTTTTT. It yields the protein CASSLPVPNTGELFF.

This clonotype came up many times. V gene TRBV5-1 combines with J gene TRBJ1-2, with 8 positions matching TRBD1. The CDR3 is 13 amino acids. Germline assignment: CDR1 SGHRS and CDR2 YFSETQ. The V and J ends lost 3 bases and 7 bases, in that order; junction bases with no gene match: 5. CDR3 DNA: TGCGCCAGCAGCTCAGAGACAGGGGTTGGCTACACCTTC. Its translation is CASSSETGVGYTF.

This rearrangement joins TRBV11-3 to TRBJ2-7; no clear D gene. V was cut by 1 base and J by 0 bases, with 13 bases left in between. Per the germline V gene, CDR1 is SGHNT and CDR2 is YENEEA. This CDR3 has 16 amino acids. The CDR3, as DNA: TGTGCCAGCAGCTTAGCGGCCCAGCCCAGCTCCTACGAGCAGTACTTC. Its translation: CASSLAAQPSSYEQYF.

This clonotype was counted many times. The chain links TRBV6-2 or TRBV6-3 to TRBJ1-5; 7 positions match TRBD1. In germline, CDR1 is MNHEY, CDR2 SVGEGT. The CDR3 consists of 13 residues. V was pared by 6 bases and J by 5 bases, with 4 bases of the junction left unmatched. CDR3 region: CASRDRTDQPQHF. The CDR3 DNA is TGTGCCAGCAGGGACAGGACGGATCAGCCCCAGCATTTT.

At least ten counts were recorded for this clonotype. The J gene is TRBJ2-2, the V gene TRBV18; unclear D gene. Trimming left V 4 bases short and J 7 bases short, with 13 bases between. The CDR3 extends over 14 amino acids. The germline gives CDR1 KGHSH, CDR2 LQKENI. CDR3: CASSRSGFDGELFF. The CDR3 DNA reads TGTGCCAGCTCACGATCCGGATTTGACGGGGAGCTGTTTTTT. Using reference TRBV18 and TRBJ2-2 for the parts outside the CDR3, the full variable domain is NAGVMQNPRHLVRRRGQEARLRCSPMKGHSHVYWYRQLPEEGLKFMVYLQKENIIDESGMPKERFSAEFPKEGPSILRIQQVVRGDSAAYFCASSRSGFDGELFFGEGSRLTVL.

Regarding this clonotype: Sequence at one end of the junction differs from germline and may be a read error. The chain combines TRBV27 with TRBJ2-2; 7 bases line up with TRBD1. This CDR3 is 13 amino acids long. The germline gives CDR1 MNHEY, CDR2 SMNVEV (reference sequence). The CDR3 bases are TGTGCCAGCACCGCCCATGGACCAGGGGGGCTGTTTTTT. Protein product: CASTAHGPGGLFF.

The rearrangement uses TRBV9 and TRBJ2-7; no firm D call. The germline V and J ends were trimmed by 0 bases and 2 bases, with 9 bases remaining between them. The CDR3 is made up of 14 amino acids. Germline V CDR1 and CDR2: SGDLS, YYNGEE. The CDR3 sequence is CASSVDGRPYEQYF. DNA of the CDR3: TGTGCCAGCAGCGTAGATGGACGGCCCTACGAGCAGTACTTC.

This clonotype was observed a few times. V and J are TRBV7-9 and TRBJ1-6; TRBD1 aligns across 7 bases. The CDR3 contains 15 residues. V shed 5 bases and J 5 bases; nucleotides not matched to a gene: 6. The germline gives CDR1 SEHNR, CDR2 FQNEAQ (reference sequence). The CDR3 DNA sequence: TGTGCCAGCAGCGCTGGGACAGTTGATAATTCACCCCTCCACTTT. Protein sequence: CASSAGTVDNSPLHF.

This clonotype came up many times. The rearrangement joins TRBV20-1 to TRBJ1-1; D remains unclear. The CDR3 sequence is 13 residues long. The V and J ends lost 7 bases and 2 bases respectively, with 14 bases between them. Germline assignment: CDR1 DFQATT and CDR2 SNEGSKA (reference sequence). For the CDR3, the DNA is TGCAGTGTCCCGAACCGGGCTAACACTGAAGCTTTCTTT. This sequence encodes CSVPNRANTEAFF.

This clonotype was detected many times. The chain combines TRBV28 with TRBJ2-2; D is uncertain. CDR3 length: 14 residues. The V end was cut by 3 bases, the J end by 5 bases, with 10 bases between. Germline CDR1 is MDHEN and CDR2 is SYDVKM. CDR3 sequence: CASSLGLGTGELFF. In DNA, the CDR3 is TGTGCCAGCAGTTTGGGGTTAGGGACCGGGGAGCTGTTTTTT.

This clonotype was observed at least ten times. V is TRBV4-1 and J is TRBJ2-7, with 7 bases fitting TRBD2. Trimming at V came to 1 base and at J to 2 bases, leaving 8 bases not matched to a gene. CDR3 size: 16 residues. Per germline, CDR1 MGHRA and CDR2 YSYEKL. The CDR3 sequence is CASSQVSGTQPYEQYF. DNA of the CDR3: TGCGCCAGCAGCCAAGTCAGCGGGACTCAACCCTACGAGCAGTACTTC.

This chain connects TRBV29-1 to TRBJ2-7; 8 nucleotides align to TRBD1. There are 14 residues in the CDR3. The germline gives CDR1 SQVTM, CDR2 ANQGSEA. With 7 bases clipped from V and 5 bases from J, the junction kept 13 bases outside the gene matches. CDR3 sequence reads: CSGALTGELHEQYF. CDR3 nucleotide sequence: TGCAGCGGCGCGCTGACAGGGGAACTACACGAGCAGTACTTC.

This clonotype was recorded many times. The genes are TRBV6-1 and TRBJ2-5, with 14 bases fitting TRBD2. The CDR3 covers 20 residues. V shed 1 base, J shed 5 bases, and the junction held 15 bases outside the gene matches. From germline, CDR1 is MNHNS and CDR2 SASEGT. The chain's CDR3 is CASSEVVLFGTSGSRETQYF. CDR3 sequence (DNA): TGTGCCAGCAGTGAAGTCGTGTTATTCGGGACTAGCGGGAGTCGGGAGACCCAGTACTTC.

Comments on this clonotype: The conserved phenylalanine or tryptophan is not found at the CDR3 terminus, so this likely reflects a read error. The chain couples TRBV24-1 to TRBJ2-6; possibly TRBD1 for D (5 bases). This CDR3 has 15 residues. The germline V gene encodes CDR1 KGHDR and CDR2 SFDVKD. Deletions cut 3 bases from V and 2 bases from J, with 7 bases between. CDR3 DNA sequence: TGTGCCACCAGTGATCAGGGTGCTGGGGCCAACGTCCTGACTCTC. The encoded protein is CATSDQGAGANVLTL.

This clonotype was observed many times. V usage is TRBV6-2 or TRBV6-3 and J usage is TRBJ1-1, with D perhaps TRBD1 (6 bases). This CDR3 is built from 16 residues. CDR1 and CDR2 (germline): MNHEY, SVGEGT. Deletions cut 2 bases from V and 1 base from J, with 14 bases between. Written as DNA, the CDR3 is TGTGCCAGCAGTTACCCCCCCGGGGGCTGGAACACTGAAGCTTTCTTT. This sequence encodes CASSYPPGGWNTEAFF.

This clonotype was recorded at least ten times. This chain connects TRBV11-2 to TRBJ2-7, with 8 bases identical to TRBD2. V shed 6 bases and J 3 bases; nucleotides not matched to a gene: 10. The CDR3 totals 15 residues. Germline CDR1 reads SGHAT; CDR2 reads FQNNGV. The CDR3 nucleotides are TGTGCCAGCAGGTCTAGCCCAGCGGGAGACTACGAGCAGTACTTC. Translating it yields CASRSSPAGDYEQYF.

This clonotype was seen many times. This chain links TRBV5-1 with TRBJ2-4; 8 nucleotides match TRBD1. Germline assignment: CDR1 SGHRS and CDR2 YFSETQ. V dropped 2 bases and J dropped 0; count of bases not matched to a gene: 4. CDR3 length equals 16 residues. The CDR3 spells CASSLRTGLAKNIQYF. Written as DNA, the CDR3 is TGCGCCAGCAGCTTAAGGACAGGGCTAGCCAAAAACATTCAGTACTTC.

This chain uses TRBV2 with TRBJ2-7, with D perhaps matching TRBD2 (5 bases). Germline V gene lookup returns CDR1 SNHLY and CDR2 FYNNEI. The V and J ends lost 10 bases and 7 bases respectively, with 17 bases between them. The CDR3 runs to 12 residues. CDR3 DNA sequence: TGTGCCAACTCCAGGACCCCGGGGGAGCAGTACTTC. This gives the protein CANSRTPGEQYF.

This clonotype showed up many times. The V and J genes are TRBV27 and TRBJ2-1, with 7 bases aligning to TRBD1. Germline loops: CDR1 MNHEY, CDR2 SMNVEV (reference sequence). Trimming at V came to 1 base and at J to 7 bases, leaving 10 bases not matched to a gene. This CDR3 contains 16 residues. For the CDR3, the DNA is TGTGCCAGCAGTTTATTGACAGGGAAGAGTAGGAATGAGCAGTTCTTC. Encoded protein: CASSLLTGKSRNEQFF.

This chain links TRBV27 with TRBJ1-5, with D maybe TRBD1 (5 bases). This CDR3 region has 14 residues. V lost 6 bases, J lost 5 bases, and 14 bases lay in between. CDR1 is MNHEY and CDR2 is SMNVEV in the germline V gene (reference sequence). The DNA of the CDR3 is TGTGCCAGCAGCTCCAAGCGGGGGTATCAGCCCCAGCATTTT. It is translated as CASSSKRGYQPQHF.

This chain links TRBV6-2 or TRBV6-3 with TRBJ1-2; D is unresolved. CDR1 is MNHEY, CDR2 SVGEGT, per germline. The CDR3 has 16 amino acids. Trimming took off 0 bases at V and 0 bases at J, with 11 bases between the two ends. CDR3 residues: CASSYSTGFPNYGYTF. DNA of the CDR3: TGTGCCAGCAGTTACTCGACGGGGTTCCCTAACTATGGCTACACCTTC.

This clonotype was detected many times. The chain employs TRBV7-9 and TRBJ1-1; 8 bases agree with TRBD1. The CDR3 is 14 residues long. From germline, CDR1 is SEHNR and CDR2 FQNEAQ (reference sequence). V lost 7 bases and J lost 0; bases outside the gene matches: 4. The CDR3: CASIRQGLNTEAFF. The CDR3 DNA reads TGTGCCAGCATTAGACAGGGGTTGAACACTGAAGCTTTCTTT.

This clonotype was observed a handful of times. The V and J genes are TRBV27 and TRBJ2-7, with 16 nucleotides matching TRBD2. Germline V gene sequence: CDR1 MNHEY, CDR2 SMNVEV (reference sequence). V was pared by 5 bases and J by 4 bases, with 2 bases of the junction left unmatched. The CDR3 runs 15 residues. In nucleotides, the CDR3 is TGTGCCAGCAGTAAGGGACTAGCGGGAGGGTACGAGCAGTACTTC. Residues: CASSKGLAGGYEQYF.